This TCR beta chain comes out of a study of Siglec-9 on CD8 T cells in melanoma. Study-wide points: An effector memory CD8+ T-cell subset seemingly accumulating in melanoma was reportedly marked and regulated by Siglec-9.

Note on this clone: Its matching antigen is unknown.

Assay: immunoSEQ multiplex PCR; the TCRdb copy retains only in-frame clones and omits some. The sample has more than 25,000 clones; about 80% are singletons. The CDR3 contains 13 residues. The junction had 6 bases not matched to a gene; V was cut back by 8 bases and J by 3 bases. CDR1 and CDR2 (germline): SNHLY, FYNNEI. This clonotype was sampled from a human donor in good health. The gene calls are TRBV2 and TRBJ2-7; 8 nucleotides line up with TRBD2. The specimen sequenced was Siglec-9- CD8+ T cells sorted from blood. CDR3 loop: CASEAGGDYEQYV. The CDR3 coding sequence is TGTGCCAGCGAGGCCGGGGGGGACTACGAGCAGTACGTC.